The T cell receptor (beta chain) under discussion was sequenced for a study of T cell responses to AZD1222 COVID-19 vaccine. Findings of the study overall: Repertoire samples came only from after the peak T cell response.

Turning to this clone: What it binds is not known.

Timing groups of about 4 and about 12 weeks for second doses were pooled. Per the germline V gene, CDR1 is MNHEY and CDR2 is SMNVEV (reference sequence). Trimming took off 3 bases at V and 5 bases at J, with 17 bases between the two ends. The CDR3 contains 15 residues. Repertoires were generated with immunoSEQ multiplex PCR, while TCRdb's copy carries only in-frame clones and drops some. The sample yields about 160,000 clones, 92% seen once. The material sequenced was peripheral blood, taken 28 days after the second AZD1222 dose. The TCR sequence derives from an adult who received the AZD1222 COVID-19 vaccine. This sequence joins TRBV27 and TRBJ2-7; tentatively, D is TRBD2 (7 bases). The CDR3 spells CASSFRGRAFHEQYF. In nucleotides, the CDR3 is TGTGCCAGCAGTTTTAGGGGGAGGGCCTTTCACGAGCAGTACTTC.